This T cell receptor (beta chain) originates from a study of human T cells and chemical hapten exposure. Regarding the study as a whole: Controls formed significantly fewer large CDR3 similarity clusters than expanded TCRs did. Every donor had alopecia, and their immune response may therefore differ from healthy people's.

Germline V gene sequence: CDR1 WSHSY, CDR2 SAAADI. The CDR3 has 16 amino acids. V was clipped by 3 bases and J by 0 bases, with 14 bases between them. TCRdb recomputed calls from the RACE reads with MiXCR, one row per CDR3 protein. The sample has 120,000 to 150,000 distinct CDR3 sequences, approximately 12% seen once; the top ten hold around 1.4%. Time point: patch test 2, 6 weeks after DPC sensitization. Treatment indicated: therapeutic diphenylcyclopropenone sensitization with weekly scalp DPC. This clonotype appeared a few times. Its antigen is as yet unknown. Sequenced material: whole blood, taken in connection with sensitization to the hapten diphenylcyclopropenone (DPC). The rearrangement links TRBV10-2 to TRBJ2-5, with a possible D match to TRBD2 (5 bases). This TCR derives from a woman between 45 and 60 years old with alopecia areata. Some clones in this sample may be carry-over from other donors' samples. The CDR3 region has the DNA TGCGCCAGCAGTGAATTCCGGGGAAAGTACCAAGAGACCCAGTACTTC. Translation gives CASSEFRGKYQETQYF.